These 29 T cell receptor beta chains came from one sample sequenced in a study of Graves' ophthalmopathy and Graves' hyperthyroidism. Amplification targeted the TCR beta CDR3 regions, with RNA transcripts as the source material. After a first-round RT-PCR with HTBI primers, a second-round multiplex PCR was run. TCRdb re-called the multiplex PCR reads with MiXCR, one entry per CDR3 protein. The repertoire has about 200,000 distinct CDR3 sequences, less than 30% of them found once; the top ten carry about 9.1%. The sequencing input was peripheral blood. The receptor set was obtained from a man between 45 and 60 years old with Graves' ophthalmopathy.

The CDR3 nucleotides are TGTGCCAGCAGTCGACCCGACGGATCCTATGGCTACACCTTC. Translated: CASSRPDGSYGYTF. The chain couples TRBV12-3 or TRBV12-4 to TRBJ1-2; the D is unclear. The CDR3 spans 14 residues. Trimming took 5 bases from V and 4 from J, leaving 14 bases between them.

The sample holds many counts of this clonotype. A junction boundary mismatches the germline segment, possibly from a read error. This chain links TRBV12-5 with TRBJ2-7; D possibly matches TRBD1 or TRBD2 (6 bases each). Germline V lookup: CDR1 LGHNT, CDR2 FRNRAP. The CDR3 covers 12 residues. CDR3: CASGLDYREVNF. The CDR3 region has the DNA TGTGCTAGTGGTTTGGATTACAGGGAGGTGAACTTC.

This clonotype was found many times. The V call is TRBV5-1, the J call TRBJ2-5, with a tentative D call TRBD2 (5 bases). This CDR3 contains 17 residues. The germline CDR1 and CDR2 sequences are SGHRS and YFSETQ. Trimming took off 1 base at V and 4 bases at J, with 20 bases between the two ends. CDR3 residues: CASSLRTRRPFGETQYF. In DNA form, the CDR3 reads TGCGCCAGCAGCTTGAGGACTCGGAGGCCGTTCGGAGAGACCCAGTACTTC.

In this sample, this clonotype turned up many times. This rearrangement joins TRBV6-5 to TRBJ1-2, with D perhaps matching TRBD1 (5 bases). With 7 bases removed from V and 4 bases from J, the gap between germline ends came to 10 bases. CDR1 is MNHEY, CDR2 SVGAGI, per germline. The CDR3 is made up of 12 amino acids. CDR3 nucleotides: TGTGCCAGCATCCAGGGCCTCTATGGCTACACCTTC. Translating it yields CASIQGLYGYTF.

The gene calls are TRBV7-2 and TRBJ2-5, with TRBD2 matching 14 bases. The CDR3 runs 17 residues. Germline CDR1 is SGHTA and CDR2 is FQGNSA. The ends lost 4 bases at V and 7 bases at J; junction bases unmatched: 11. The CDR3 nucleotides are TGTGCCAGCAGCTCGGCCGGGACTAGCGGGAGACTAGGGACCCAGTACTTC. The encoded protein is CASSSAGTSGRLGTQYF. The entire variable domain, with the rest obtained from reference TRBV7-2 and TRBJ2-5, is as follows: GAGVSQSPSNKVTEKGKDVELRCDPISGHTALYWYRQSLGQGLEFLIYFQGNSAPDKSGLPSDRFSAERTGGSVSTLTIQRTQQEDSAVYLCASSSAGTSGRLGTQYFGPGTRLLVL.

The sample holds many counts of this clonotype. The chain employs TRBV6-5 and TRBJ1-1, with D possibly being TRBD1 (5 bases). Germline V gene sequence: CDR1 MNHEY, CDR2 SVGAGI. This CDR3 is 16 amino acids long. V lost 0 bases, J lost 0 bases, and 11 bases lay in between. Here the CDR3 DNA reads TGTGCCAGCAGTTACTCGACAGAAGACATGAACACTGAAGCTTTCTTT. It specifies CASSYSTEDMNTEAFF.

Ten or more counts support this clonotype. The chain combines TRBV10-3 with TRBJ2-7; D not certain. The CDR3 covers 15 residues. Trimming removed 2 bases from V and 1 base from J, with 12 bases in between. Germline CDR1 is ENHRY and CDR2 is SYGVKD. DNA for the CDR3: TGTGCCATCAGTGAGAGTCACAGCACTTCCTACGAGCAGTACTTC. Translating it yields CAISESHSTSYEQYF.

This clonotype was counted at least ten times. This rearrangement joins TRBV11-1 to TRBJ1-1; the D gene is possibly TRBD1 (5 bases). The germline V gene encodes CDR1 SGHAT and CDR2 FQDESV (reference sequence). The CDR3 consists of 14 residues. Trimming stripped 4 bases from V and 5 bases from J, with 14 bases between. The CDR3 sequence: CASSSRGGETEAFF. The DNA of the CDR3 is TGTGCCAGCAGCTCGAGGGGAGGAGAAACTGAAGCTTTCTTT.

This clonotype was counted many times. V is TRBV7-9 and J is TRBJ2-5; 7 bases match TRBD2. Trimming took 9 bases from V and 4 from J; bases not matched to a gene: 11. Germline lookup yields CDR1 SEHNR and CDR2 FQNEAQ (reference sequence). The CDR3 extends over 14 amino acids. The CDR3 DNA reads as TGTGCCAGTCGCGCGTCTTGGGAGGGAGAGACCCAGTACTTC. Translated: CASRASWEGETQYF.

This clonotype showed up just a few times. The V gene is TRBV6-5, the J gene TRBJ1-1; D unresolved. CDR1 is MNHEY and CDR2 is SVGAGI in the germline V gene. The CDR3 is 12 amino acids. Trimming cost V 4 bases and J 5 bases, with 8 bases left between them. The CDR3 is CASSFAKTEAFF. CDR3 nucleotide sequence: TGTGCCAGCAGTTTCGCAAAAACTGAAGCTTTCTTT.

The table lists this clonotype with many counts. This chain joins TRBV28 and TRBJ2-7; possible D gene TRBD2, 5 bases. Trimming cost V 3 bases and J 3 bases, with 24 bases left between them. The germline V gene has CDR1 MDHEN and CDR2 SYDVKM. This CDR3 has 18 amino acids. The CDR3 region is CASSFSRGGRVGSYEQYF. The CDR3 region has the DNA TGTGCCAGCAGTTTTAGTCGAGGCGGGCGGGTCGGAAGCTACGAGCAGTACTTC.

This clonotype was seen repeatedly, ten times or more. The CDR3 reads CASSTLTRMNTGELFF. CDR3 nucleotides: TGCGCCAGCAGCACCCTTACGAGGATGAACACCGGGGAGCTGTTTTTT. The chain has TRBV5-1 and TRBJ2-2; the D is unclear. Trimming shortened V by 4 bases and J by 1 base, and 14 bases separated the two germline ends. Germline V gene lookup returns CDR1 SGHRS and CDR2 YFSETQ. There are 16 residues in the CDR3.

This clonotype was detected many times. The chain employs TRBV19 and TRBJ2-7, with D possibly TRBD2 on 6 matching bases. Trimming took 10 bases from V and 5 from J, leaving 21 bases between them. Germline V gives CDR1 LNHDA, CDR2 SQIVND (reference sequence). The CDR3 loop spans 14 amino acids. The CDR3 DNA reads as TGTGCCACCAGAGGTCTGACGGGAGTGGACGAGCAGTACTTC. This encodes CATRGLTGVDEQYF.

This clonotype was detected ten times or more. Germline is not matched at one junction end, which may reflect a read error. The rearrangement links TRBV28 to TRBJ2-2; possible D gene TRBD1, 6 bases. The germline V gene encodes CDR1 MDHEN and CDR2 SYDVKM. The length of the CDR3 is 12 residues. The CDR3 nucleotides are TGTGCCAGCAGCTGGGACACCGGGGAGCCGTTTTTT. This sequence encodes CASSWDTGEPFF.

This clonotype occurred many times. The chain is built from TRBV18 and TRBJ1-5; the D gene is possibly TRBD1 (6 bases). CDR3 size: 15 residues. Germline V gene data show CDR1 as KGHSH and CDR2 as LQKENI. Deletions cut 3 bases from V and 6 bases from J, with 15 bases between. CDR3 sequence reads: CASSPTPGGFQPQHF. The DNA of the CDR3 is TGTGCCAGCTCACCGACCCCGGGGGGCTTTCAGCCCCAGCATTTT.

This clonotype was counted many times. The CDR3 here is CATSRDLQETQYF. DNA of the CDR3: TGTGCCACCAGCAGAGATCTTCAAGAGACCCAGTACTTC. The rearrangement uses TRBV15 and TRBJ2-5; D gene ambiguous. With 0 bases removed from V and 2 bases from J, the gap between germline ends came to 4 bases. The CDR3 totals 13 residues. Germline CDR1 and CDR2: LNHNV and YYDKDF (reference sequence).

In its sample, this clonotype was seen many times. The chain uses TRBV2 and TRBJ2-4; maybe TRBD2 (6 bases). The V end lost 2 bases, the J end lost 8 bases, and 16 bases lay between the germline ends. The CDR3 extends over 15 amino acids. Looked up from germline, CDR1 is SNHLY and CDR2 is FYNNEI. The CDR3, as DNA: TGTGCCAGCAGTGAAAGGCGCATCCCGGGGGACATTCAGTACTTC. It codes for CASSERRIPGDIQYF.

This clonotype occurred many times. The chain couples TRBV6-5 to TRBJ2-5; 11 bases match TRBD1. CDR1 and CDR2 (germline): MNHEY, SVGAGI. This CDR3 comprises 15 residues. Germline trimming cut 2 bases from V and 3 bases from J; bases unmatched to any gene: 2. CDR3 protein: CASSYLGQGEETQYF. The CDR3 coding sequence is TGTGCCAGCAGTTACCTGGGACAGGGGGAAGAGACCCAGTACTTC.

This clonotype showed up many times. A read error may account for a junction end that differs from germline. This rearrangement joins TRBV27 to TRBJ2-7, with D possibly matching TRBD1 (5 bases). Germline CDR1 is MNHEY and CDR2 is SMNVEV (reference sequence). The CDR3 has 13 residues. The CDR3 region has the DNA TGCGCCAGCAGCTTGCAGGGATCCTACGAGCAGTACTTC. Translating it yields CASSLQGSYEQYF.

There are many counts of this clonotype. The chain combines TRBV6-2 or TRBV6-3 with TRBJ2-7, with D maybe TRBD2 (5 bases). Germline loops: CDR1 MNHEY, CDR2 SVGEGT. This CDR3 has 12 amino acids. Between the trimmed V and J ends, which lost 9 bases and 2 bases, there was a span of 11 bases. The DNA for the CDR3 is TGTGCCAGTTCGGACTCCCCCTACGAGCAGTACTTC. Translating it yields CASSDSPYEQYF.

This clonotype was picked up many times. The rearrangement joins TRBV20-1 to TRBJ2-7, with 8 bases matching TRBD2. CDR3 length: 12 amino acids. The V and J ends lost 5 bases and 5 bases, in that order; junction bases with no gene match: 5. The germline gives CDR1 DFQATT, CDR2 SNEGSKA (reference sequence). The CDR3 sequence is CSASGGPNEQYF. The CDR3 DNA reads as TGCAGTGCTTCGGGAGGGCCTAACGAGCAGTACTTC.

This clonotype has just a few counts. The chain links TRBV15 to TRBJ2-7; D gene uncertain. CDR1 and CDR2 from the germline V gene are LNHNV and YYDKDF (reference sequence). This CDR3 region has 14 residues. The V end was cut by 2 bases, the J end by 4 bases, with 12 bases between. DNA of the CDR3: TGTGCCACCAGCAGACCGGGCGGTGGTTACGAGCAGTACTTC. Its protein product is CATSRPGGGYEQYF.

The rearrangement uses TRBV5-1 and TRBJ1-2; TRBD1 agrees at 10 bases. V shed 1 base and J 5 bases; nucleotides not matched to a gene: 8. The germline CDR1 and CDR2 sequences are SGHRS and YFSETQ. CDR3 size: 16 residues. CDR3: CASSLSFGTGVYGYTF. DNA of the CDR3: TGCGCCAGCAGCTTGTCCTTTGGGACAGGGGTATATGGCTACACCTTC.

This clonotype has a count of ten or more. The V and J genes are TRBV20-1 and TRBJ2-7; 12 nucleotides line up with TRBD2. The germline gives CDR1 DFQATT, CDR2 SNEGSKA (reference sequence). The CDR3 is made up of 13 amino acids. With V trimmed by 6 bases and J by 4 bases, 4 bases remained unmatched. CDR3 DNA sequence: TGCAGTGCCGAACTAGCGGGAGGTTACGAGCAGTACTTC. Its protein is CSAELAGGYEQYF.

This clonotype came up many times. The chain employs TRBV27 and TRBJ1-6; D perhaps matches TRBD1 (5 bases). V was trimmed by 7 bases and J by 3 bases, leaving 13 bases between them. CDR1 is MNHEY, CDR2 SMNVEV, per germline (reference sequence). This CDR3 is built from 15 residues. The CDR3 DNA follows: TGTGCCAGCAAACGCGGGACCGTCTATAATTCACCCCTCCACTTT. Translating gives CASKRGTVYNSPLHF.

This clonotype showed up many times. The CDR3 region has the DNA TGCAGTGCCACAGGGGGCTTTGAGACCCAGTACTTC. The encoded protein is CSATGGFETQYF. The V and J genes are TRBV20-1 and TRBJ2-5, with 9 nucleotides matching TRBD1. Germline V CDR1 and CDR2: DFQATT, SNEGSKA (reference sequence). V dropped 6 bases and J dropped 5; count of bases not matched to a gene: 4. This CDR3 has 12 residues.

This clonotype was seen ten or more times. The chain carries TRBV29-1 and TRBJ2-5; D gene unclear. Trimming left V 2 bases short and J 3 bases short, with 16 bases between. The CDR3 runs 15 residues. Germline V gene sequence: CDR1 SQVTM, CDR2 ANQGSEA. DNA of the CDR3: TGCAGCGTTGAACGGCTCTCGAGGTGGGAAGAGACCCAGTACTTC. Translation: CSVERLSRWEETQYF. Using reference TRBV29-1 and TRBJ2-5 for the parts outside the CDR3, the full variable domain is SAVISQKPSRDICQRGTSLTIQCQVDSQVTMMFWYRQQPGQSLTLIATANQGSEATYESGFVIDKFPISRPNLTFSTLTVSNMSPEDSSIYLCSVERLSRWEETQYFGPGTRLLVL.

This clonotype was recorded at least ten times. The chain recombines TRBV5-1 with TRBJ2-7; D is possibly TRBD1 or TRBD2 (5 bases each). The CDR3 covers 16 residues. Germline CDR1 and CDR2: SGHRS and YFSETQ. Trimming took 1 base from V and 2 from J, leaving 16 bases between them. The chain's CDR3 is CASSLREGTATYEQYF. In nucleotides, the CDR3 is TGCGCCAGCAGCTTGAGAGAGGGGACGGCCACCTACGAGCAGTACTTC.

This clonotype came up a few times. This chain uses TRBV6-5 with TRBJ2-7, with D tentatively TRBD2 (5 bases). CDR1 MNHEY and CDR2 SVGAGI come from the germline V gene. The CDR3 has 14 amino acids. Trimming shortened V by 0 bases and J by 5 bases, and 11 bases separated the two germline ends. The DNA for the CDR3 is TGTGCCAGCAGTTACTCCGGGGAAATCCACGAGCAGTACTTC. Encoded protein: CASSYSGEIHEQYF.